The clone carrying this TCR beta chain has only a few counts. This sample also contains other DNA sequences that code for the same CDR3. A single heparinised blood sample, averaging roughly 110 mL, was obtained per donor. Sorting based on CD45RO/CCR7/CD25/CD127/CD95/CD27 separated CD4+ naive, central memory, regulatory and stem cell-like memory cells. Sorted populations all had greater than 98% purity. The sequenced template was cDNA made from the entire isolated RNA. The protocol was immunoSEQ multiplex PCR, while the TCRdb copy is restricted to in-frame clones and leaves out a portion. The sample consists of hundreds of thousands of clones, about 16% of them appearing once. This sample stems from a study of beta chain features in type 1 diabetes. The TCR originated in a man younger than 30 in good health. The sequenced material came from naive CD4+ T cells from blood.

This CDR3 is CASSADYEQYF. CDR3 sequence (DNA): TGCGCCAGCAGCGCCGACTACGAGCAGTACTTC. This chain joins TRBV5-1 and TRBJ2-7; D is undetermined. Per the germline V gene, CDR1 is SGHRS and CDR2 is YFSETQ. Trimming cost V 4 bases and J 3 bases, with 5 bases left between them. CDR3 size: 11 residues.